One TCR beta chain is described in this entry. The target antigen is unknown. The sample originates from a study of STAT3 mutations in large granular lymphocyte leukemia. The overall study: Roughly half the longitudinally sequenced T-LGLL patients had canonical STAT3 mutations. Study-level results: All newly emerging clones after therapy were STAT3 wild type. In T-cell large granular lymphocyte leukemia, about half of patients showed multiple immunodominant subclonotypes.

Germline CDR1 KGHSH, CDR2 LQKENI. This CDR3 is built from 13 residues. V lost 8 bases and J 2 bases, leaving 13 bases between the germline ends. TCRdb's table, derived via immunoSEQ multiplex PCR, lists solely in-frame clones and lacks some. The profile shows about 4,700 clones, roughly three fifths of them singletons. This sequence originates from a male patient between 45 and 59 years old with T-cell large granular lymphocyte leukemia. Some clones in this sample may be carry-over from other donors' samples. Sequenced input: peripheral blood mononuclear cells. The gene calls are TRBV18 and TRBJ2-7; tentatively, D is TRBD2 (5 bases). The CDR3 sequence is CASRLAEAYEQYF. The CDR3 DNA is TGTGCCAGCCGACTGGCGGAGGCCTACGAGCAGTACTTC.